The sequence of this TCR beta chain was determined in a study of shared clonotypes between healthy human individuals. CD45RO-negative, CCR7-positively selected cells formed the naive CD8 fraction, excluding terminally differentiated effector memory CD45RA+ cells. The germline V gene has CDR1 SGHAT and CDR2 FQDESV (reference sequence). The CDR3 spans 16 residues. Trimming took 1 base from V and 7 from J, leaving 16 bases between them. Data came from immunoSEQ multiplex PCR; TCRdb stores just in-frame clones and leaves some out. In the table there are about 2.2 million clones, about 94% of which are singletons.

This receptor was identified in a man in his late teens or twenties in good health. Some clones in this sample may be carry-over from other donors' samples. The sequenced sample was naive CD8+ T cells from PBMCs. The V and J genes are TRBV11-1 and TRBJ2-2; possibly TRBD1 or TRBD2 for D (5 bases each). Here the CDR3 DNA reads TGTGCCAGCAGCTTAGGGGGGAAATATTCTCTCGGGGAGCTGTTTTTT. Translation gives CASSLGGKYSLGELFF.